The present T cell receptor (beta chain) was sequenced within a study of PD-1 blockade in mismatch repair-deficient tumors (TCRdb year 2017). Notes on the research overall: Between late 2013 and September 2016, the trial enrolled fewer than 95 consecutive patients with 12 mismatch repair-deficient cancer types, every one of whom had been previously treated and was progressing. Tumor-associated T cell clones were tracked in the peripheral blood of patients responding to PD-1 blockade by deep sequencing of TCR CDR3 regions. Overall study results and their limits: Rapid expansion after pembrolizumab followed by contraction, generally before radiologic responses, was shown by tumor-resident clones, which were often undetectable in blood before treatment.

Library construction relied on the immunoSEQ multiplex PCR assay. Held by TCRdb, this immuneACCESS table contains in-frame sequences only and omits some clones. Under half of the omission traces to an unresolved V gene where checked; the cause of the rest is unknown. Present in this sample are roughly 130,000 clones, approximately 91% of which were seen just once. The ten largest clonotypes hold about 10% of the sample. The CDR3 starts with the cysteine, ends with the phenylalanine, and has 13 residues. Of all the DNA, just the CDR3 is kept, 39 bases in frame from base 1. Relative to germline, V is missing 2 bases and J is missing 7 bases, with 3 bases of the junction outside any gene match. Via the germline V gene (reference sequence), CDR1 is SEHNR and CDR2 FQNEAQ. Mismatch repair deficiency was established in every enrolled patient by polymerase chain reaction or immunohistochemistry. TCR sequencing was performed for three patients who responded to pembrolizumab therapy. In the phase II trial, pembrolizumab PD-1 blockade was tested prospectively in advanced mismatch repair-deficient cancers, no matter which tissue of origin the cancers came from. Peripheral blood T cell samples were collected serially, before PD-1 blockade began and at several time points afterward. Blood sampling times were expressed in weeks after the first pembrolizumab dose.

As concerns this clone: No antigen is known for it. There are no base qualities to consult, and no much larger clone falls within one base.

The V gene is TRBV7-9 and the J gene is TRBJ1-2, with TRBD1 matching 8 junction bases. The starting material was peripheral blood, obtained about 17 months after starting pembrolizumab. This clonotype originated in an adult with mismatch repair-deficient cancer. The nucleotides are TGTGCCAGCAGCTTAAACAGGGGGGCTGGCTACACCTTC. Translated, this is CASSLNRGAGYTF.